This T cell receptor (beta chain) appears in the sequencing data of a study of blood T cell repertoires in COVID-19. Overall study: The United States, Italy and Spain provided the acute and convalescent COVID-19 samples.

Germline lookup yields CDR1 LNHDA and CDR2 SQIVND (reference sequence). Trimming at V came to 7 bases and at J to 8 bases, leaving 17 bases not matched to a gene. The CDR3 runs 16 residues. The authors' processing: Nucleated cell number was recorded as an estimate derived from reference gene primer amplification. Assay: immunoSEQ multiplex PCR; the TCRdb copy retains only in-frame clones and omits some. D and trimming come from the DNA, and the V and J calls and clone size come from that table. The sample shows 40,000 or so clones, around 86% of them seen only once. This TCR derives from a middle-aged man with active COVID-19. The rearrangement uses TRBV19 and TRBJ1-2; TRBD1 matches 9 bases. The source material was peripheral blood. The DNA for the CDR3 is TGTGCCAGTACCGCCAACCGGGACAGGGACTTTCGAGGCTACACCTTC. Translation: CASTANRDRDFRGYTF.